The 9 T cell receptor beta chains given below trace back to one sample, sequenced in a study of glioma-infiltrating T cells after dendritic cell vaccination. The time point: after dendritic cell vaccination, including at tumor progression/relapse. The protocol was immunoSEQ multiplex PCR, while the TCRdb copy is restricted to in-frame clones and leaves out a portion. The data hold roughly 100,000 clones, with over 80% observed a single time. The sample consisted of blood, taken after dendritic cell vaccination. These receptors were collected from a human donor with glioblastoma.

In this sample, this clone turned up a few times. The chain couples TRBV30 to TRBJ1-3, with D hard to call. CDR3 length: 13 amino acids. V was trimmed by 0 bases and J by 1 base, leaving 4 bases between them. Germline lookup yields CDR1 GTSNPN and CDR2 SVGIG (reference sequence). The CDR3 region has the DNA TGTGCCTGGAGTGTAGAGTCTGGAAACACCATATATTTT. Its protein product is CAWSVESGNTIYF.

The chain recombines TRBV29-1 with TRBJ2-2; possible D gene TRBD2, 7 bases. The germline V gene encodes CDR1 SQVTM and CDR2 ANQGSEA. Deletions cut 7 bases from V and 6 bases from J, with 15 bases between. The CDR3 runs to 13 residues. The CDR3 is CSAIRGGSGELFF. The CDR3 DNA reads TGCAGCGCCATAAGGGGGGGTTCCGGGGAGCTGTTTTTT.

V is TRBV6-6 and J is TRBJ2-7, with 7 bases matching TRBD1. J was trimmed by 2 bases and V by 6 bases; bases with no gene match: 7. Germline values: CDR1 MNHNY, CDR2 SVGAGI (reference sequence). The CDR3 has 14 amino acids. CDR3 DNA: TGTGCCAGCAGAACCGGGACAGATACCTACGAGCAGTACTTC. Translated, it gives CASRTGTDTYEQYF.

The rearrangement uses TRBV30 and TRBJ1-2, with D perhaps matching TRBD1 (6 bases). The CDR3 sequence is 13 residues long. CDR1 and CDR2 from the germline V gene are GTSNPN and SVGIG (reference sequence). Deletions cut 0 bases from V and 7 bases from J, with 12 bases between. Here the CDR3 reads CAWSVLGAGGYTF. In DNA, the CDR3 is TGTGCCTGGAGTGTATTGGGGGCGGGTGGCTACACCTTC.

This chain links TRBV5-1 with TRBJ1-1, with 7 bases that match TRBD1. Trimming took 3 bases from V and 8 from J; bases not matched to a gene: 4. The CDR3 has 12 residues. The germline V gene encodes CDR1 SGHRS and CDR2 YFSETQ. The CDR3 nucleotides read TGCGCCAGCAGCTCCGGGACAGTCGAAGCTTTCTTT. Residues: CASSSGTVEAFF. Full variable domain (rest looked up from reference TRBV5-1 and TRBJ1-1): KAGVTQTPRYLIKTRGQQVTLSCSPISGHRSVSWYQQTPGQGLQFLFEYFSETQRNKGNFPGRFSGRQFSNSRSEMNVSTLELGDSALYLCASSSGTVEAFFGQGTRLTVV.

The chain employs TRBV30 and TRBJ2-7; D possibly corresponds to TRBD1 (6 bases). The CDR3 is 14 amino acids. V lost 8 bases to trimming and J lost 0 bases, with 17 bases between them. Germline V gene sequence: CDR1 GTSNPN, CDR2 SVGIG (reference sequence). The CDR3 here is CALSTGVNSYEQYF. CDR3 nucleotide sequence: TGTGCCCTCTCGACAGGAGTCAACTCCTACGAGCAGTACTTC.

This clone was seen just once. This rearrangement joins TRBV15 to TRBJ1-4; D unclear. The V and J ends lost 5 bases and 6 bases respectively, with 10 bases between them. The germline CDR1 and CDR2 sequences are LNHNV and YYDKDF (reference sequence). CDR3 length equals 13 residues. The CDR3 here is CATSRGGDEKLFF. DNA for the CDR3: TGTGCCACCAGCCGGGGTGGGGATGAAAAACTGTTTTTT.

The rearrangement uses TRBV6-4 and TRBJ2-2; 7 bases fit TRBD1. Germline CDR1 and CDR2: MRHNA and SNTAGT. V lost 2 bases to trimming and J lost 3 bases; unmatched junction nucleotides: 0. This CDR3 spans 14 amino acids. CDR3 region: CASSDRGHTGELFF. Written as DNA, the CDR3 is TGTGCCAGCAGTGACAGGGGGCACACCGGGGAGCTGTTTTTT.

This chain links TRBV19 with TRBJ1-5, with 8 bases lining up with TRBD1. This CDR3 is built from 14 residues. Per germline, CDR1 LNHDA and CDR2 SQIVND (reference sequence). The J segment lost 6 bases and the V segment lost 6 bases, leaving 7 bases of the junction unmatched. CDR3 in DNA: TGTGCCAGTAGGCCTTCAGGGGGCGGTCAGCCCCAGCATTTT. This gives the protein CASRPSGGGQPQHF.